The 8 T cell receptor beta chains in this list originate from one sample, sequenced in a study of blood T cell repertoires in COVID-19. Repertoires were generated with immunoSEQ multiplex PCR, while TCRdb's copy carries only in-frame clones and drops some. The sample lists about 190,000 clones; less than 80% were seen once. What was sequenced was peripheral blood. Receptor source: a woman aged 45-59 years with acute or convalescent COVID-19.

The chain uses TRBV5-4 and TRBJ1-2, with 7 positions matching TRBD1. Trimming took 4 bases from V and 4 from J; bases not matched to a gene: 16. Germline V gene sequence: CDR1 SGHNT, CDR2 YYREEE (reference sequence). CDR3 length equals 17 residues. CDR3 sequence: CASSPPGQRAESYGYTF. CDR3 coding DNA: TGTGCCAGCAGCCCCCCGGGACAGCGAGCCGAGAGCTATGGCTACACCTTC.

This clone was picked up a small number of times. The CDR3, as DNA: TGTGCCAGCAGGTCCCACAGGGGGAACAACTACGAGCAGTACTTC. Amino acid sequence: CASRSHRGNNYEQYF. The chain recombines TRBV6-5 with TRBJ2-7, with 8 nucleotides matching TRBD1. V shed 6 bases, J shed 3 bases, and the junction held 10 bases outside the gene matches. The CDR3 totals 15 residues. CDR1 is MNHEY and CDR2 is SVGAGI in the germline V gene.

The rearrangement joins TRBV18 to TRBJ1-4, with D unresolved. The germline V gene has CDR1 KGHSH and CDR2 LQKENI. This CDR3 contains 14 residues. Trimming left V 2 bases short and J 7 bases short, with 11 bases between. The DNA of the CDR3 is TGTGCCAGCTCACCATATCCCAACAGTGAAAAACTGTTTTTT. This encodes CASSPYPNSEKLFF.

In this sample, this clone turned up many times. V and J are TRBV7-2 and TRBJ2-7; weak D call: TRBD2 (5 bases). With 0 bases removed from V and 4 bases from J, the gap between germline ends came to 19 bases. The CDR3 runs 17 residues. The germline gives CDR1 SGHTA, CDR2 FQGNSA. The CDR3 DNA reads TGTGCCAGCAGCTTAGCGACCGGAGGATCGGCCGGATACGAGCAGTACTTC. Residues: CASSLATGGSAGYEQYF.

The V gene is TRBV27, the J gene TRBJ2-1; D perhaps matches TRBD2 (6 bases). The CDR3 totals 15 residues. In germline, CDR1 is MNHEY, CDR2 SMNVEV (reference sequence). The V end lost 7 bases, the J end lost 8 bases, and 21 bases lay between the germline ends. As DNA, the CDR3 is TGTGCCAGCACCCCTCGGCGGGACTCCGCCTATGAGCAGTTCTTC. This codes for CASTPRRDSAYEQFF.

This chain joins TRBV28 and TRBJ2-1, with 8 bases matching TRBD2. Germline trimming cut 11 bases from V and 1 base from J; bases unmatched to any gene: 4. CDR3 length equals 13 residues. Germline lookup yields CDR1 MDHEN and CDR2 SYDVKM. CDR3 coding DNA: TGTGCCGGGGGCGGGAGGTCCTACAATGAGCAGTTCTTC. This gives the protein CAGGGRSYNEQFF.

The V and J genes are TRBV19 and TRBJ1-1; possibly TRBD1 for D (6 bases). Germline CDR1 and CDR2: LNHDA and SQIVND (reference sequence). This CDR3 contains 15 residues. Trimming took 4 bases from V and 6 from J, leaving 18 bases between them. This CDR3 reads CASSTKQGGRAEAFF. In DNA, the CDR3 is TGTGCCAGTAGTACTAAACAGGGAGGGAGGGCTGAAGCTTTCTTT.

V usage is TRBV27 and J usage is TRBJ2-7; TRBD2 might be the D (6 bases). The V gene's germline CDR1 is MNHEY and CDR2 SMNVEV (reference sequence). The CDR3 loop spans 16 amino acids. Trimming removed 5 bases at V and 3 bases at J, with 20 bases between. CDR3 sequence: CASSPNTGLRLYEQYF. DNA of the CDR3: TGTGCCAGCAGTCCAAACACGGGACTCAGGCTCTACGAGCAGTACTTC.